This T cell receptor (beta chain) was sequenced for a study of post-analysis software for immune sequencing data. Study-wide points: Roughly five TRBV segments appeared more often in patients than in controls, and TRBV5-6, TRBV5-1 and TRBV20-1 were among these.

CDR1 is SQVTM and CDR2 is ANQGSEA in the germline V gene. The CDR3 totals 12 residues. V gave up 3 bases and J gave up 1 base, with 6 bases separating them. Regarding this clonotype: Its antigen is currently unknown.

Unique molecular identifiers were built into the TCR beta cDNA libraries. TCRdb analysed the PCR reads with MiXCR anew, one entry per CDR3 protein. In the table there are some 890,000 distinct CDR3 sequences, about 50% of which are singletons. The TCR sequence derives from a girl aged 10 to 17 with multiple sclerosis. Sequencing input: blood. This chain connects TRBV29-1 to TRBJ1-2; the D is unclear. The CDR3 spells CSVDRNNYGYTF. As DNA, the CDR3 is TGCAGCGTTGACAGGAATAACTATGGCTACACCTTC.